This T cell receptor (beta chain) stems from a study of blood T cell repertoires in COVID-19. The wider study: COVID-19 samples from acute and convalescent phases originated in the United States, Italy and Spain. Sample material is recorded as cDNA or gDNA derived from T cells, B-cell-depleted T cells, or PBMCs.

Under the authors' procedure: Reference gene primer amplification yielded estimated nucleated cell counts. Profiled with immunoSEQ multiplex PCR; TCRdb holds only in-frame clones, not every one. That table supplies the V and J calls and clone size; D and trimming were determined from the DNA. The sample yields roughly 12,000 clones, 73% seen once. There are 12 residues in the CDR3. The germline V gene has CDR1 MNHEY and CDR2 SVGAGI. The V gene lost 9 bases and the J gene lost 5 bases, with 13 bases spanning the gap. This sequence was found in a human donor in a cohort sampled during active COVID-19. The rearrangement joins TRBV6-5 to TRBJ1-2; the D gene is possibly TRBD1 (5 bases). The sample comprised peripheral blood. The CDR3 protein is CASVGGGYGYTF. The CDR3 DNA sequence: TGTGCCAGTGTGGGGGGAGGGTATGGCTACACCTTC.